These 31 T cell receptor beta chains share one sample of origin, sequenced in a study of beta chain features in type 1 diabetes. Sequenced material consisted of expressed TCRB transcripts (all of the isolated RNA was reverse transcribed). Only in-frame clones appear in the TCRdb table, and some are missing; sequencing was by immunoSEQ multiplex PCR. The table lists almost 350,000 clones, around 20% of them singletons. Material: naive CD4+ T cells from blood. Source of these receptors: a woman aged 18-35 years in good health.

The rearrangement uses TRBV14 and TRBJ1-1; 7 nucleotides agree with TRBD1. Germline CDR1 and CDR2: SGHDN and FVKESK. V was pared by 5 bases and J by 5 bases, with 11 bases of the junction left unmatched. This CDR3 has 15 amino acids. The CDR3 bases are TGTGCCAGCAGCTTCCGACAGGGAGCCTGGACTGAAGCTTTCTTT. Translation gives CASSFRQGAWTEAFF.

There are a few counts of this clone. The junction departs from the called germline gene at one end, perhaps through a read error. The rearrangement uses TRBV7-7 and TRBJ2-7; TRBD1 aligns across 8 bases. From germline, CDR1 is SSHAT and CDR2 FNYEAQ (reference sequence). This CDR3 region has 13 residues. CDR3 region: CASSTDRANEQYF. CDR3 DNA: TGTGCTAGCAGCACGGACAGGGCCAACGAGCAGTACTTC.

CDR3 DNA sequence: TGCGCCAGCAGCTTGAGCGGGAGTAAAGAGACCCAGTACTTC. The encoded protein is CASSLSGSKETQYF. The rearrangement joins TRBV5-1 to TRBJ2-5, with 8 bases matching TRBD2. Germline V CDR1 and CDR2: SGHRS, YFSETQ. The CDR3 has 14 amino acids. With 1 base clipped from V and 3 bases from J, the junction kept 2 bases outside the gene matches.

This clone was counted a few times. The chain joins TRBV6-5 to TRBJ2-5; D perhaps matches TRBD2 (6 bases). The germline V and J ends were trimmed by 3 bases and 2 bases, with 13 bases remaining between them. This CDR3 has 15 amino acids. The germline V gene encodes CDR1 MNHEY and CDR2 SVGAGI. The CDR3 DNA follows: TGTGCCAGCAGTTATGGGGGGTTTGAGCAAGAGACCCAGTACTTC. As protein: CASSYGGFEQETQYF.

This clone was detected a few times. The chain couples TRBV30 to TRBJ2-1; perhaps TRBD2 as D (6 bases). V was pared by 2 bases and J by 9 bases, with 17 bases between. The CDR3 loop spans 14 amino acids. The germline CDR1 and CDR2 sequences are GTSNPN and SVGIG (reference sequence). DNA of the CDR3: TGTGCCTGGAGTCGGGAGTTATCGCACGGTGAGCAGTTCTTC. Translating gives CAWSRELSHGEQFF.

The chain carries TRBV20-1 and TRBJ2-7; TRBD2 aligns across 8 bases. V gave up 5 bases and J gave up 7 bases; unmatched junction bases: 4. The CDR3 loop spans 11 amino acids. The germline CDR1 and CDR2 sequences are DFQATT and SNEGSKA (reference sequence). The CDR3 nucleotides are TGCAGTGCTCTCGGGGGGGAGGAGCAGTACTTC. This codes for CSALGGEEQYF.

The J gene is TRBJ2-5, the V gene TRBV5-1, with 7 positions matching TRBD2. The germline V gene has CDR1 SGHRS and CDR2 YFSETQ. The CDR3 runs to 15 residues. After removal of 4 bases from V and 4 bases from J, the junction contained 10 bases not matched to a gene. The CDR3 reads CASSPPAGEGETQYF. DNA for the CDR3: TGCGCCAGCAGCCCCCCGGCCGGGGAGGGAGAGACCCAGTACTTC.

This clone was observed a few times. This chain connects TRBV18 to TRBJ2-6; D is unclear. Trimming stripped 3 bases from V and 3 bases from J, with 3 bases between. The length of the CDR3 is 13 residues. The germline CDR1 and CDR2 sequences are KGHSH and LQKENI. This chain's CDR3 is CASSPNGANVLTF. CDR3 nucleotide sequence: TGTGCCAGCTCACCTAATGGGGCCAACGTCCTGACTTTC.

This clone turned up a few times. The V and J genes are TRBV10-3 and TRBJ2-6; D not certain. Germline V CDR1 and CDR2: ENHRY, SYGVKD. The CDR3 loop spans 17 amino acids. Deletions cut 0 bases from V and 0 bases from J, with 9 bases between. In DNA, the CDR3 is TGTGCCATCAGTGAGTCCGGTCGGGTCTCTGGGGCCAACGTCCTGACTTTC. Protein product: CAISESGRVSGANVLTF.

J is TRBJ2-2 and V is TRBV4-2, with D possibly matching TRBD1 (6 bases). V gave up 3 bases and J gave up 5 bases, with 10 bases separating them. The CDR3 has 14 residues. Germline values: CDR1 LGHNA, CDR2 YNFKEQ. The CDR3 is CASSQGARTGELFF. DNA for the CDR3: TGTGCCAGCAGCCAGGGGGCAAGGACCGGGGAGCTGTTTTTT.

The chain links TRBV7-2 to TRBJ1-2; perhaps TRBD1 as D (5 bases). This CDR3 comprises 14 residues. Trimming stripped 4 bases from V and 0 bases from J, with 9 bases between. The germline CDR1 and CDR2 sequences are SGHTA and FQGNSA. The DNA of the CDR3 is TGTGCCAGCAGCTCCGAGACAGCTAACTATGGCTACACCTTC. Its protein product is CASSSETANYGYTF.

J is TRBJ1-3 and V is TRBV15, with TRBD1 identical over 7 bases. Losses at the gene ends were 1 base for V and 4 bases for J; bases not matched to a gene: 4. The CDR3 is 15 residues long. Looked up from germline, CDR1 is LNHNV and CDR2 is YYDKDF (reference sequence). The CDR3 spells CATSRAGQRGNTIYF. The DNA of the CDR3 is TGTGCCACCAGCAGAGCGGGACAGAGGGGAAACACCATATATTTT.

This clone appeared a few times. V and J are TRBV2 and TRBJ1-2; a weak D match, TRBD1 (6 bases). From germline, CDR1 is SNHLY and CDR2 FYNNEI. This CDR3 has 13 residues. V was clipped by 4 bases and J by 2 bases, with 8 bases between them. This chain's CDR3 is CASSGDNNYGYTF. DNA for the CDR3: TGTGCCAGCAGTGGGGACAACAACTATGGCTACACCTTC.

The rearrangement joins TRBV5-1 to TRBJ1-1, with D uncertain. CDR3 size: 13 residues. CDR1 is SGHRS, CDR2 YFSETQ, per germline. Trimming left V 5 bases short and J 1 base short, with 9 bases between. CDR3 in amino acids: CASREGWNTEAFF. The CDR3 DNA is TGCGCCAGCAGGGAGGGTTGGAACACTGAAGCTTTCTTT.

This clone appeared a few times. The V and J genes are TRBV18 and TRBJ1-5; weak D call: TRBD1 (6 bases). V was cut by 4 bases and J by 0 bases, with 13 bases left in between. Germline loops: CDR1 KGHSH, CDR2 LQKENI. The CDR3 is 16 amino acids. The CDR3 reads CASSLAGQHSNQPQHF. In DNA form, the CDR3 reads TGTGCCAGCTCACTTGCAGGACAGCATAGCAATCAGCCCCAGCATTTT.

V gene TRBV5-4 combines with J gene TRBJ2-5; TRBD1 matches 8 bases. V shed 4 bases, J shed 5 bases, and the junction held 10 bases outside the gene matches. The CDR3 is made up of 15 amino acids. From germline, CDR1 is SGHNT and CDR2 YYREEE (reference sequence). CDR3 sequence reads: CASSGAQGAVETQYF. Written as DNA, the CDR3 is TGTGCCAGCAGCGGAGCTCAGGGGGCGGTGGAGACCCAGTACTTC.

The V and J genes are TRBV11-3 and TRBJ2-1; D gene ambiguous. This CDR3 has 15 residues. Trimming took off 2 bases at V and 1 base at J, with 9 bases between the two ends. Germline loops: CDR1 SGHNT, CDR2 YENEEA. Here the CDR3 reads CASSLTGSSYNEQFF. The CDR3 nucleotides read TGTGCCAGCAGCTTAACCGGTTCTTCCTACAATGAGCAGTTCTTC. Complete variable domain (other parts from reference TRBV11-3 and TRBJ2-1): EAGVVQSPRYKIIEKKQPVAFWCNPISGHNTLYWYLQNLGQGPELLIRYENEEAVDDSQLPKDRFSAERLKGVDSTLKIQPAELGDSAVYLCASSLTGSSYNEQFFGPGTRLTVL.

The chain employs TRBV7-2 and TRBJ2-1; weak D call: TRBD1 (6 bases). Per germline, CDR1 SGHTA and CDR2 FQGNSA. The CDR3 is 15 residues long. V shed 3 bases and J shed 6 bases, with 15 bases lying between them. The CDR3, as DNA: TGTGCCAGCAGCTTCAGGGGCGGGTGGTCCAATGAGCAGTTCTTC. It is translated as CASSFRGGWSNEQFF.

V is TRBV5-1 and J is TRBJ1-4; D unclear. The CDR3 contains 14 residues. CDR1 and CDR2 from the germline V gene are SGHRS and YFSETQ. With 3 bases removed from V and 6 bases from J, the gap between germline ends came to 12 bases. Written as DNA, the CDR3 is TGCGCCAGCAGCTCTCGGGGTGCGGATGAAAAACTGTTTTTT. This sequence encodes CASSSRGADEKLFF.

This clone has just a few counts. V usage is TRBV4-1 and J usage is TRBJ2-7; 13 nucleotides match TRBD2. V gave up 5 bases and J gave up 3 bases; unmatched junction bases: 7. This CDR3 has 16 residues. Germline V lookup: CDR1 MGHRA, CDR2 YSYEKL. The DNA for the CDR3 is TGCGCCAGCAGCTCCCGACTAGCGGGGGGTAACTACGAGCAGTACTTC. It translates to CASSSRLAGGNYEQYF.

The rearrangement uses TRBV7-9 and TRBJ1-2; no clear D. Trimming left V 0 bases short and J 9 bases short, with 20 bases between. Germline assignment: CDR1 SEHNR and CDR2 FQNEAQ (reference sequence). This CDR3 spans 16 amino acids. As DNA, the CDR3 is TGTGCCAGCAGCTTAGCGCTCGGGATTACCCCGCTACGCTACACCTTC. Its protein product is CASSLALGITPLRYTF.

As concerns this clone: Other DNA variants within this sample encode the same CDR3. The chain has TRBV30 and TRBJ1-1; D unresolved. The CDR3 is 12 residues long. Trimming removed 0 bases from V and 5 bases from J, with 7 bases in between. Germline lookup yields CDR1 GTSNPN and CDR2 SVGIG (reference sequence). The DNA for the CDR3 is TGTGCCTGGAGTGTACAGCCGACTGAAGCTTTCTTT. Translated, it gives CAWSVQPTEAFF.

This clone was observed a few times. The rearrangement links TRBV7-9 to TRBJ2-1, with D unresolved. This CDR3 spans 14 amino acids. CDR1 is SEHNR, CDR2 FQNEAQ, per germline (reference sequence). The germline V and J ends were trimmed by 3 bases and 0 bases, with 6 bases remaining between them. The CDR3 loop is CASSFRGSYNEQFF. The CDR3, as DNA: TGTGCCAGCAGCTTTAGAGGCTCCTACAATGAGCAGTTCTTC.

The chain has TRBV7-2 and TRBJ1-1; 7 bases fit TRBD1. The CDR3 extends over 13 amino acids. Per the germline V gene, CDR1 is SGHTA and CDR2 is FQGNSA. V shed 4 bases, J shed 11 bases, and the junction held 10 bases outside the gene matches. CDR3 protein: CASSSGQVLRAFF. The CDR3 region has the DNA TGTGCCAGCAGCTCCGGACAGGTGCTTAGGGCTTTCTTT.

This clone showed up just a few times. V usage is TRBV5-1 and J usage is TRBJ2-1; D is perhaps TRBD2 (7 bases). Trimming shortened V by 5 bases and J by 9 bases, and 24 bases separated the two germline ends. Germline CDR1 reads SGHRS; CDR2 reads YFSETQ. The CDR3 extends over 16 amino acids. The CDR3 sequence: CASSPRRGGQFSEQFF. The CDR3 DNA sequence: TGCGCCAGCAGTCCCAGAAGGGGGGGGCAATTTAGTGAGCAGTTCTTC.

In this sample, this clone turned up a few times. This chain links TRBV7-8 with TRBJ1-4; 7 bases are a match to TRBD1. V dropped 3 bases and J dropped 6; count of bases not matched to a gene: 7. The germline V gene encodes CDR1 SGHVS and CDR2 FQNEAQ. This CDR3 has 15 residues. The DNA for the CDR3 is TGTGCCAGCAGCTTGGTGGGACAGTCCTATGAAAAACTGTTTTTT. Translating it yields CASSLVGQSYEKLFF.

This clone was detected a few times. This sample also contains other DNA sequences that code for the same CDR3. V usage is TRBV9 and J usage is TRBJ1-1; 11 nucleotides match TRBD1. V lost 3 bases, J lost 4 bases, and 2 bases stayed unmatched. The germline V gene has CDR1 SGDLS and CDR2 YYNGEE. The CDR3 spans 14 residues. CDR3 residues: CASSAGTGGTEAFF. The CDR3 coding sequence is TGTGCCAGCAGCGCTGGGACAGGGGGCACTGAAGCTTTCTTT. Using reference TRBV9 and TRBJ1-1 for the parts outside the CDR3, the full variable domain is DSGVTQTPKHLITATGQRVTLRCSPRSGDLSVYWYQQSLDQGLQFLIQYYNGEERAKGNILERFSAQQFPDLHSELNLSSLELGDSALYFCASSAGTGGTEAFFGQGTRLTVV.

The CDR3 region is CASSQAWSGEGYGYTF. DNA for the CDR3: TGCGCCAGCAGCCAAGCCTGGTCGGGGGAAGGTTATGGCTACACCTTC. The chain joins TRBV4-1 to TRBJ1-2; D is perhaps TRBD1 (5 bases). This CDR3 spans 16 amino acids. V was pared by 1 base and J by 5 bases, with 17 bases between. Germline V gene sequence: CDR1 MGHRA, CDR2 YSYEKL.

DNA of the CDR3: TGTGCCAGCAGCTTAGGCCTGGCAGGGGCCACAGATACGCAGTATTTT. The encoded protein is CASSLGLAGATDTQYF. This chain links TRBV11-3 with TRBJ2-3; maybe TRBD1 (6 bases). The V end was cut by 1 base, the J end by 2 bases, with 13 bases between. From germline, CDR1 is SGHNT and CDR2 YENEEA. The CDR3 loop spans 16 amino acids. The full variable domain, rest sourced from reference TRBV11-3 and TRBJ2-3, is EAGVVQSPRYKIIEKKQPVAFWCNPISGHNTLYWYLQNLGQGPELLIRYENEEAVDDSQLPKDRFSAERLKGVDSTLKIQPAELGDSAVYLCASSLGLAGATDTQYFGPGTRLTVL.

This clone has a handful of counts. The sample contains more than one DNA sequence encoding this CDR3. The V call is TRBV9, the J call TRBJ2-7; 9 bases map to TRBD2. The CDR3 length is 15 residues. The germline gives CDR1 SGDLS, CDR2 YYNGEE. Trimming took 0 bases from V and 0 from J; bases not matched to a gene: 1. The DNA for the CDR3 is TGTGCCAGCAGCGTAGGACTAGCGGCCTCCTACGAGCAGTACTTC. This sequence encodes CASSVGLAASYEQYF.

There are a few counts of this clone. The chain recombines TRBV9 with TRBJ2-2, with D tentatively TRBD2 (6 bases). Germline assignment: CDR1 SGDLS and CDR2 YYNGEE. The CDR3 runs to 18 residues. Trimming shortened V by 3 bases and J by 0 bases, and 18 bases separated the two germline ends. The CDR3 DNA reads TGTGCCAGCAGCGATTCGACGGACTATTATTCGAACACCGGGGAGCTGTTTTTT. Translating it yields CASSDSTDYYSNTGELFF.